The 3 T cell receptor beta chains below all came from one sample that was sequenced in a study of cytomegalovirus exposure and HLA in healthy donors. The primer mix had 60 Vbeta and 13 Jbeta primers. Generated by immunoSEQ multiplex PCR, the TCRdb table keeps only in-frame clones and is missing some. Among about 130,000 clones listed, just over 75% were seen once. The specimen sequenced was PBMCs. Source of these receptors: a woman in her forties or fifties in good health and CMV-seronegative.

The chain links TRBV7-9 to TRBJ2-7, with TRBD1 matching over 10 bases. From germline, CDR1 is SEHNR and CDR2 FQNEAQ (reference sequence). The CDR3 contains 14 residues. As DNA, the CDR3 is TGTTCCAGCAGTTTTTCGACAGGGGGCAACGAGCAGTACGTC. As protein: CSSSFSTGGNEQYV.

J is TRBJ2-1 and V is TRBV7-9; TRBD2 matches 10 bases. Germline V gives CDR1 SEHNR, CDR2 FQNEAQ (reference sequence). The CDR3 loop spans 16 amino acids. With V trimmed by 4 bases and J by 9 bases, 12 bases remained unmatched. The CDR3 region is CASSSVAGGAIREQFF. The CDR3 nucleotides are TGTGCCAGCAGCTCGGTAGCGGGAGGAGCCATCCGTGAGCAGTTCTTC.

The rearrangement links TRBV5-6 to TRBJ2-3; 8 bases agree with TRBD1. J was trimmed by 6 bases and V by 4 bases; bases with no gene match: 10. The CDR3 is 15 amino acids. The V gene's germline CDR1 is SGHDT and CDR2 YYEEEE. In nucleotides, the CDR3 is TGTGCCAGCAGCCCGACAACAGGGGGTCAGGATACGCAGTATTTT. Translation gives CASSPTTGGQDTQYF.